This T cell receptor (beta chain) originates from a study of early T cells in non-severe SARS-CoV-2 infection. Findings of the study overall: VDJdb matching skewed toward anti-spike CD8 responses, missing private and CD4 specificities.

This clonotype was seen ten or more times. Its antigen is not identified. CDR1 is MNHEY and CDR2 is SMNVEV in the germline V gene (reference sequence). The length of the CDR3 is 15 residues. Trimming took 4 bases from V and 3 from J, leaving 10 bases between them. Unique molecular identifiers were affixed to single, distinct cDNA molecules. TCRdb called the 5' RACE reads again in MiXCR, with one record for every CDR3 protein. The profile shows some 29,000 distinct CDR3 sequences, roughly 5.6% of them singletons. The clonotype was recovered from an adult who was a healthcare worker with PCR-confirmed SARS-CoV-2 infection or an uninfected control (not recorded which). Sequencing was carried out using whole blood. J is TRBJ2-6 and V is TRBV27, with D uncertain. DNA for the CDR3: TGTGCCAGCAGTTCCTCAGTGGGTGGGGCCAACGTCCTGACTTTC. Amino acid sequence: CASSSSVGGANVLTF.